The 24 T cell receptor beta chains reported below all come from one sample, sequenced in a study of identical twins. TCRdb used MiXCR to reprocess the 5' RACE reads, holding one entry per CDR3 protein. The sample records approximately 630,000 distinct CDR3 sequences, roughly 6.6% being singletons. The data also belong to a second study, concerning yellow fever vaccine responses in identical twins.

Material: PBMCs. All receptors derive from a woman aged 18-30 years in good health.

This clonotype has just a few counts. The J gene is TRBJ1-1, the V gene TRBV5-1; 7 nucleotides align to TRBD1. Germline V lookup: CDR1 SGHRS, CDR2 YFSETQ. V shed 0 bases and J 11 bases; nucleotides not matched to a gene: 10. There are 14 residues in the CDR3. CDR3: CASSLGGRGEFAFF. The CDR3, as DNA: TGCGCCAGCAGCTTGGGTGGCAGGGGGGAGTTCGCTTTCTTT.

The chain has TRBV6-1 and TRBJ2-2, with D perhaps TRBD1 (6 bases). The CDR3 spans 17 residues. Germline CDR1 reads MNHNS; CDR2 reads SASEGT. V was shortened by 5 bases and J by 7 bases, with 23 bases between the two germline ends. For the CDR3, the DNA is TGTGCCAGCAGTCGAAAGATGAGTCAGGGGATTGTCGGGGAGCTGTTTTTT. It specifies CASSRKMSQGIVGELFF.

This clonotype was seen ten or more times. The chain links TRBV25-1 to TRBJ1-4; 7 positions agree with TRBD1. The germline gives CDR1 MGHDK, CDR2 SYGVNS. V shed 4 bases and J 6 bases; nucleotides not matched to a gene: 8. This CDR3 is 15 amino acids long. Here the CDR3 DNA reads TGTGCCAGCAGTGCGACAGGGATGTTGGATGAAAAACTGTTTTTT. This translates into CASSATGMLDEKLFF.

This sequence joins TRBV20-1 and TRBJ1-2; D might be TRBD1 (6 bases). The CDR3 is made up of 12 amino acids. V lost 6 bases, J lost 2 bases, and 10 bases lay in between. Per the germline V gene, CDR1 is DFQATT and CDR2 is SNEGSKA (reference sequence). The CDR3 DNA sequence: TGCAGTGCACCCGGACAGAACTATGGCTACACCTTC. Translated: CSAPGQNYGYTF.

This clonotype was seen a handful of times. This chain joins TRBV11-2 and TRBJ2-4; D possibly matches TRBD1 or TRBD2 (5 bases each). The CDR3 spans 15 residues. Germline CDR1 SGHAT, CDR2 FQNNGV. V was shortened by 3 bases and J by 0 bases, with 9 bases between the two germline ends. The CDR3 loop reads CASSFWDPAKNIQYF. CDR3 coding DNA: TGTGCCAGCAGCTTCTGGGACCCAGCCAAAAACATTCAGTACTTC. Using reference TRBV11-2 and TRBJ2-4 for the parts outside the CDR3, the full variable domain is EAGVAQSPRYKIIEKRQSVAFWCNPISGHATLYWYQQILGQGPKLLIQFQNNGVVDDSQLPKDRFSAERLKGVDSTLKIQPAKLEDSAVYLCASSFWDPAKNIQYFGAGTRLSVL.

A few counts support this clonotype. A much larger clone differs by one base, so this may be a read error. The CDR3 protein is CASSRQGRTDTQYF. In DNA, the CDR3 is TGTGCCAGCAGCCGACAGGGGAGAACAGATACGCAGTATTTT. V and J are TRBV11-2 and TRBJ2-3; 8 bases line up with TRBD1. CDR3 length: 14 residues. Per the germline V gene, CDR1 is SGHAT and CDR2 is FQNNGV. Trimming took 5 bases from V and 3 from J; bases not matched to a gene: 4.

V usage is TRBV6-5 and J usage is TRBJ2-7; 8 nucleotides match TRBD2. Trimming removed 2 bases from V and 0 bases from J; junction bases left unmatched: 3. The CDR3 covers 15 residues. The germline CDR1 and CDR2 sequences are MNHEY and SVGAGI. CDR3 region: CASSYLSGSSYEQYF. In DNA, the CDR3 is TGTGCCAGCAGTTACCTAAGCGGGAGCTCCTACGAGCAGTACTTC.

This clonotype was observed many times. Germline is not matched at one junction end, which may reflect a read error. The genes are TRBV5-1 and TRBJ2-2; tentatively, D is TRBD2 (6 bases). The germline V gene encodes CDR1 SGHRS and CDR2 YFSETQ. The CDR3 loop spans 15 amino acids. In nucleotides, the CDR3 is TGTGCCAGCAGTTTGGCGCAGGGAGGCACCGGGGAGCTGTTTTTT. It is translated as CASSLAQGGTGELFF.

The rearrangement joins TRBV7-9 to TRBJ2-6; 9 nucleotides match TRBD1. This CDR3 region has 14 residues. Per the germline V gene, CDR1 is SEHNR and CDR2 is FQNEAQ (reference sequence). The CDR3 DNA sequence: TGTGCTGGGACAGGGAGCTCTGGGGCCAACGTCCTGACTTTC. Translated: CAGTGSSGANVLTF.

This clonotype came up many times. The chain has TRBV10-3 and TRBJ2-5; 13 bases are shared with TRBD2. V shed 5 bases and J 3 bases; nucleotides not matched to a gene: 6. Germline lookup yields CDR1 ENHRY and CDR2 SYGVKD. CDR3 size: 16 residues. CDR3 nucleotides: TGTGCCATCAGTCCCACTAGCGGGAGGGCCGAAGAGACCCAGTACTTC. Its translation is CAISPTSGRAEETQYF.

In its sample, this clonotype was seen many times. V is TRBV7-9 and J is TRBJ1-2; D unresolved. The CDR3 contains 15 residues. Looked up from germline, CDR1 is SEHNR and CDR2 is FQNEAQ (reference sequence). V was clipped by 3 bases and J by 6 bases, with 17 bases between them. The CDR3 reads CASSLRELPQHGYTF. DNA for the CDR3: TGTGCCAGCAGCTTGAGAGAGCTTCCCCAACATGGCTACACCTTC.

At least ten counts were recorded for this clonotype. The rearrangement joins TRBV2 to TRBJ1-2; TRBD1 aligns across 7 bases. Germline trimming cut 6 bases from V and 0 bases from J; bases unmatched to any gene: 7. CDR3 size: 15 residues. CDR1 is SNHLY, CDR2 FYNNEI, per germline. The CDR3 reads CASSDRVLSNYGYTF. In nucleotides, the CDR3 is TGTGCCAGCAGCGACAGGGTCCTCTCTAACTATGGCTACACCTTC. Using reference TRBV2 and TRBJ1-2 for the parts outside the CDR3, the full variable domain is EPEVTQTPSHQVTQMGQEVILRCVPISNHLYFYWYRQILGQKVEFLVSFYNNEISEKSEIFDDQFSVERPDGSNFTLKIRSTKLEDSAMYFCASSDRVLSNYGYTFGSGTRLTVV.

This clonotype was observed a handful of times. A junction boundary mismatches the germline segment, possibly from a read error. The chain has TRBV12-3 or TRBV12-4 and TRBJ2-5; TRBD2 matches at 15 bases. The CDR3 length is 19 residues. Written as DNA, the CDR3 is TGTGCCTGCAGTTTAAAGGGCCTGGGACTAGCGGGGGGTCTCGAGACCCAGTACTTC. As protein: CACSLKGLGLAGGLETQYF.

This clonotype was observed many times. The gene calls are TRBV29-1 and TRBJ2-1, with D tentatively TRBD1 (6 bases). CDR3 length equals 12 residues. Germline V gene lookup returns CDR1 SQVTM and CDR2 ANQGSEA. V gave up 5 bases and J gave up 3 bases, with 8 bases separating them. The CDR3 nucleotides are TGCAGCGTTAGACAGGACTACAATGAGCAGTTCTTC. It translates to CSVRQDYNEQFF.

This clonotype was seen more than once but under ten times. The rearrangement links TRBV2 to TRBJ2-4; 10 nucleotides line up with TRBD2. This CDR3 is 19 amino acids long. Germline trimming cut 3 bases from V and 0 bases from J; bases unmatched to any gene: 11. CDR1 and CDR2 (germline): SNHLY, FYNNEI. The CDR3 nucleotides read TGTGCCAGCAGTGATTGGGGTAGCGGGGGGTCCCAAGCCAAAAACATTCAGTACTTC. It encodes CASSDWGSGGSQAKNIQYF.

This clonotype showed up just a few times. This chain connects TRBV6-4 to TRBJ2-2, with 9 bases identical to TRBD1. Germline CDR1 is MRHNA and CDR2 is SNTAGT. This CDR3 contains 15 residues. The V and J ends lost 7 bases and 3 bases, in that order; junction bases with no gene match: 6. The chain's CDR3 is CASTNGTGYTGELFF. CDR3 DNA: TGTGCCAGCACCAACGGGACAGGGTACACCGGGGAGCTGTTTTTT.

In this sample, this clonotype turned up a few times. The chain recombines TRBV27 with TRBJ2-2, with TRBD1 identical over 7 bases. This CDR3 spans 14 amino acids. Germline V gives CDR1 MNHEY, CDR2 SMNVEV (reference sequence). Trimming cost V 7 bases and J 3 bases; bases outside gene matches: 5. The CDR3 DNA sequence: TGTGCCAGCACCAAGACAGGGTACACCGGGGAGCTGTTTTTT. Translation: CASTKTGYTGELFF.

Ten or more counts support this clonotype. V gene TRBV28 combines with J gene TRBJ2-1; a possible D gene is TRBD2 (6 bases). CDR1 MDHEN and CDR2 SYDVKM come from the germline V gene. The V end lost 0 bases, the J end lost 0 bases, and 12 bases lay between the germline ends. CDR3 length: 17 residues. The CDR3 bases are TGTGCCAGCAGTTTATGTGCTAGCGCTTGCTCCTACAATGAGCAGTTCTTC. It encodes CASSLCASACSYNEQFF.

This clonotype was recorded at least ten times. The gene calls are TRBV7-8 and TRBJ2-2; tentatively, D is TRBD1 (6 bases). The CDR3 runs to 12 residues. Between the trimmed V and J ends, which lost 8 bases and 7 bases, there was a span of 11 bases. In germline, CDR1 is SGHVS, CDR2 FQNEAQ. CDR3 bases: TGTGCCAGCTACAGGGTAGGCGGGGAGCTGTTTTTT. It translates to CASYRVGGELFF. Variable domain in full (rest from reference TRBV7-8 and TRBJ2-2): GAGVSQSPRYKVAKRGQDVALRCDPISGHVSLFWYQQALGQGPEFLTYFQNEAQLDKSGLPSDRFFAERPEGSVSTLKIQRTQQEDSAVYLCASYRVGGELFFGEGSRLTVL.

J is TRBJ2-1 and V is TRBV4-1; no clear D. Deletions cut 2 bases from V and 8 bases from J, with 16 bases between. CDR1 is MGHRA and CDR2 is YSYEKL in the germline V gene. The CDR3 consists of 15 residues. CDR3 residues: CASSQPGQLADEQFF. The CDR3 DNA sequence: TGCGCCAGCAGCCAACCCGGTCAACTCGCCGATGAGCAGTTCTTC.

The V call is TRBV9, the J call TRBJ1-4; D is unresolved. The germline CDR1 and CDR2 sequences are SGDLS and YYNGEE. V was pared by 0 bases and J by 4 bases, with 4 bases between. The CDR3 runs 13 residues. CDR3 coding DNA: TGTGCCAGCAGCGTAGCCAGTAATGAAAAACTGTTTTTT. It is translated as CASSVASNEKLFF.

This clonotype was detected only a few times. The V gene is TRBV11-3, the J gene TRBJ2-1, with TRBD2 matching over 8 bases. The CDR3 is 16 residues long. Per germline, CDR1 SGHNT and CDR2 YENEEA. The ends lost 6 bases at V and 6 bases at J; junction bases unmatched: 13. This CDR3 is CASRPTVAGGGNEQFF. The CDR3 DNA is TGTGCCAGCAGGCCAACGGTGGCGGGAGGTGGCAATGAGCAGTTCTTC.

The chain employs TRBV10-3 and TRBJ2-1; D not resolved. Germline loops: CDR1 ENHRY, CDR2 SYGVKD. The CDR3 contains 12 residues. The germline V and J ends were trimmed by 4 bases and 5 bases, with 6 bases remaining between them. DNA of the CDR3: TGTGCCATCAGTGGTACAGACAATGAGCAGTTCTTC. Its translation is CAISGTDNEQFF.

This clonotype was seen more than once but under ten times. The V call is TRBV10-3, the J call TRBJ2-2; no clear D gene. CDR3 length: 16 amino acids. In germline, CDR1 is ENHRY, CDR2 SYGVKD. The germline V and J ends were trimmed by 1 base and 5 bases, with 14 bases remaining between them. CDR3: CAISEFPSSSTGELFF. CDR3 sequence (DNA): TGTGCCATCAGTGAGTTCCCGAGTAGTAGTACCGGGGAGCTGTTTTTT.